Reported below is one T cell receptor (beta chain). The clone's antigen remains unknown. No much larger clone is present one base from it, and per-base qualities are unavailable. The CDR3 spans 17 residues, from the cysteine through the phenylalanine. The read is trimmed to its CDR3 DNA, 51 bases read in frame from base 1. V lost 5 bases and J lost 0 bases; the stretch between them is 16 bases long. The germline V gene provides CDR1 MDHEN and CDR2 SYDVKM. RNA was extracted using the RNeasy kit, and roughly 0.5 to 1 microgram was reverse transcribed with random hexamers. TCR beta CDR3 regions were amplified with the immunoSEQ multiplex PCR assay covering 54 Vbeta and 13 Jbeta segments. To correct PCR amplification bias, a synthetic template baseline was used for both primer optimization and computational correction. As for the original processing: Reads were annotated to V, D and J genes per IMGT and analyzed with immunoSEQ Analyzer, keeping only productive sequences. To calculate clonality, Shannon entropy was normalized by log2 of the number of productive unique sequences and then subtracted from one. For each patient and control, public and private clones were evaluated among the 100 most prevalent clones. Clones were defined as Susac-specific when absent from the healthy and MS cohorts, from approximately 970 published viral clones and from other ImmuneACCESS disease sequences. TCRdb reprocessing: public reads trimmed at Q25 with fastp, clones called with MiXCR, in-frame beta chains kept. Merged by CDR3 protein, the rows form single entries marked with the most common genes and DNA. The V and J calls here are based on TCRdb, not the publication. The table for this sample lists around 130,000 distinct CDR3 sequences; more than 75% of them were counted only once. The ten largest clones capture 0.24% of the sample.

Peripheral blood CD8+ and CD4+ T cells from healthy donors, Susac syndrome patients and multiple sclerosis patients were profiled by high-throughput TCR beta sequencing. Multiple sclerosis controls were treatment-naive patients with stable or active relapsing-remitting disease fulfilling revised McDonald criteria. Bulk CD8+ and CD4+ T cells were purified magnetically by negative isolation, whereas CD8+ TEMRA cells were enriched by FACS. Blood was collected in EDTA tubes and processed within 24 hours, with PBMCs isolated through density gradient centrifugation. PBMCs intended for TCR sequencing were frozen in liquid nitrogen and were later thawed in a 37 degrees C water bath. A purity of at least 90% was achieved for sorted or isolated CD4+, CD8+ and CD8+ TEMRA cells. The sample originates from a study of CD8 T cells in Susac syndrome (dated by TCRdb to between 2019 and 2020). With respect to the entire study: The study used repertoire sequencing to test whether antigen drove CD8+ T cell activation and differentiation in Susac syndrome. CD8+ T cell repertoire clonality was compared between 11 to 12 healthy donors, around 14 Susac syndrome patients and approximately 15 multiple sclerosis patients. Here is what the overall study found, with its caveats: The TCR sequencing and HLA analysis was acknowledged to have included a relatively small number of individuals.

This TCR was sampled from a human donor with multiple sclerosis. The chain joins TRBV28 to TRBJ1-4; a confident D gene designation cannot be given. The specimen sequenced was CD8+ T cells from PBMCs. The bases read TGTGCCAGCAGTCGGATGGAGGCCCTCTCAACTAATGAAAAACTGTTTTTT. It encodes CASSRMEALSTNEKLFF.